This T cell receptor (beta chain) is from a study of T cells in Graves' hyperthyroidism and ophthalmopathy. Study background: Peripheral blood samples were taken at initial diagnosis, prior to any treatment. General study results and limits: By a 13 V-J model, ophthalmopathy was set apart from stable hyperthyroidism.

This clonotype was seen more than once but under ten times. Its antigen is still unknown. Patients were excluded because of uncontrolled infection, other autoimmune disease, pregnancy or lactation. Amplification yielded TCR beta CDR3 regions, with RNA transcripts as the source. The TCR CDR3 first-round RT-PCR relied on the HTBI primer set. TCRdb reprocessed the multiplex PCR reads via MiXCR and lists one record per CDR3 protein. The sample consists of some 500,000 distinct CDR3 sequences, approximately 15% of them appearing once. The sample comprised blood. The clonotype comes from a woman aged 18-29 years with Graves' hyperthyroidism.

In DNA form, the CDR3 reads TGTGCCAGCAGCTTGGTGCCAGGCGCAGAAAAACTGTTTTTT. Its protein is CASSLVPGAEKLFF. The chain is built from TRBV5-8 and TRBJ1-4; D gene ambiguous. The CDR3 runs to 14 residues. Between the trimmed V and J ends, which lost 0 bases and 8 bases, there was a span of 11 bases. Germline V gene data show CDR1 as SGHTS and CDR2 as YDEGEE.